This T cell receptor beta chain came from a study of T-cell reconstitution after alpha-beta-depleted transplantation in children. This clonotype was counted many times. The V end was cut by 5 bases, the J end by 6 bases, with 17 bases between. The germline V gene encodes CDR1 SGHDN and CDR2 FVKESK. The CDR3 has 15 amino acids. For TCRbeta, the library was prepared with unique molecular identifiers. Via MiXCR, TCRdb re-called the PCR reads, giving one row per CDR3 protein. The repertoire has about 190,000 distinct CDR3 sequences, less than 8% of them found once; the top ten carry more than 2.5%. The source was PBMCs from the stem cell graft donor, collected from the stem cell graft. This clonotype was sampled from a human donor who donated a stem cell graft to a child with Wiskott-Aldrich syndrome. The chain combines TRBV14 with TRBJ2-1; no definite D call. The CDR3 reads CASSSLPATRNEQFF. The CDR3 nucleotides read TGTGCCAGCAGCTCTCTCCCGGCGACCCGCAATGAGCAGTTCTTC.